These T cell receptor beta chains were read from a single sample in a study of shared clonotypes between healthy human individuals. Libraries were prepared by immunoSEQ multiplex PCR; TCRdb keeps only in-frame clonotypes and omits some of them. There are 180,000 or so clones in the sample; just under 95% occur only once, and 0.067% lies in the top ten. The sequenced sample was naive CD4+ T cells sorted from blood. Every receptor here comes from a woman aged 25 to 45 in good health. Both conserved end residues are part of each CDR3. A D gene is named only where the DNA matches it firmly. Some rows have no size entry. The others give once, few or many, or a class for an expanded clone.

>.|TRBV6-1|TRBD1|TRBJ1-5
CASTPTGRYQPQHF
TGTGCCAGCACCCCGACAGGGCGCTACCAGCCCCAGCATTTT
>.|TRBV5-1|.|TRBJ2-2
CASSLADGGRFTGELFF
TGCGCCAGCAGCTTGGCAGACGGGGGTCGTTTCACCGGGGAGCTGTTTTTT
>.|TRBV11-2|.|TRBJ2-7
CASSKTGRGAYEQYF
TGTGCCAGCAGCAAAACTGGACGGGGAGCCTACGAGCAGTACTTC
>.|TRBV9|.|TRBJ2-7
CASSVAAGNPYEQYF
TGTGCCAGCAGCGTAGCGGCAGGGAATCCCTACGAGCAGTACTTC
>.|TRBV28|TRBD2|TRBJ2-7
CASSARTSGSCEQYF
TGTGCCAGCAGTGCAAGGACTAGCGGGAGCTGCGAGCAGTACTTC
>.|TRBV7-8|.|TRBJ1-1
CASSPWGGKKNTEAFF
TGTGCCAGCAGCCCCTGGGGCGGAAAAAAGAACACTGAAGCTTTCTTT
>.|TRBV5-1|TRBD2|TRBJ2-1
CASSSTSGIYNEQFF
TGCGCCAGCAGCTCCACTAGCGGGATATACAATGAGCAGTTCTTC
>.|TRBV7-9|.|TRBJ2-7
CASSYPRDTLRGSSYEQYF
TGTGCCAGCAGCTACCCTCGAGACACCCTTCGGGGGAGCTCCTACGAGCAGTACTTC
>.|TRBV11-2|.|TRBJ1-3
CASSLSGTGNTIYF
TGTGCCAGCAGCTTAAGTGGGACTGGAAACACCATATATTTT
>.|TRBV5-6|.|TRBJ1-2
CASSLAGENYGYTF
TGTGCCAGCAGCTTGGCAGGGGAGAACTATGGCTACACCTTC
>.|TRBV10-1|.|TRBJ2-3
CASSDGPATDTQYF
TGCGCCAGCAGTGACGGGCCAGCCACAGATACGCAGTATTTT
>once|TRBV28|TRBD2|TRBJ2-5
CASSLYTGTSVAETQYF
TGTGCCAGCAGTTTATACACCGGGACTAGCGTGGCTGAGACCCAGTACTTC
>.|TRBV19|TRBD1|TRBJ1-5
CAIQALGQPNQPQHF
TGTGCCATTCAGGCCCTGGGACAGCCCAATCAGCCCCAGCATTTT
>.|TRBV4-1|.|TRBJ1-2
CASSHGGVPGYTF
TGCGCCAGCAGCCATGGGGGGGTACCTGGCTACACCTTC
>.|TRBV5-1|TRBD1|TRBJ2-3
CASSLRGQSSTDTQYF
TGCGCCAGCAGCTTGAGGGGACAGTCTTCCACAGATACGCAGTATTTT
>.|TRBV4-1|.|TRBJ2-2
CASSQPIGELFF
TGCGCCAGCAGCCAGCCTATCGGGGAGCTGTTTTTT
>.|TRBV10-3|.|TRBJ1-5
CAISETALDNQPQHF
TGTGCCATCAGTGAGACGGCCCTAGACAATCAGCCCCAGCATTTT
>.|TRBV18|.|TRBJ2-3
CASSPPGDPDTQYF
TGTGCCAGCTCACCACCCGGGGATCCAGATACGCAGTATTTT
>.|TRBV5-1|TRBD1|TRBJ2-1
CASSFGQGANEQFF
TGCGCCAGCAGCTTCGGACAGGGGGCTAATGAGCAGTTCTTC
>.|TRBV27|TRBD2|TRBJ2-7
CASATLSGLAGGEQYF
TGTGCCAGCGCAACCCTCTCGGGACTAGCGGGAGGCGAGCAGTACTTC
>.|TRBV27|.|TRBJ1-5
CASSTGNQPQHF
TGTGCCAGCAGTACAGGTAATCAGCCCCAGCATTTT
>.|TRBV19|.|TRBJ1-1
CASISAMNTEAFF
TGTGCCAGTATTTCAGCAATGAACACTGAAGCTTTCTTT
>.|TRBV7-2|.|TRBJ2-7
CASSLGGSLGYEQYF
TGTGCCAGCAGCTTAGGGGGAAGCCTAGGGTACGAGCAGTACTTC
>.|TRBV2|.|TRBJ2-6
CASSDLAPSGANVLTF
TGTGCCAGCAGTGATTTGGCACCCTCTGGGGCCAACGTCCTGACTTTC
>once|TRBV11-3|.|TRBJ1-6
CASSLGRPYNSPLHF
TGTGCCAGCAGCTTAGGGAGGCCGTATAATTCACCCCTCCACTTT
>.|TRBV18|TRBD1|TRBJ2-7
CASSPWEGQGENEQYF
TGTGCCAGCTCACCCTGGGAGGGACAGGGGGAAAACGAGCAGTACTTC
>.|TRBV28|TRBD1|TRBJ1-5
CASSPGQGAHQPQHF
TGTGCCAGCAGTCCGGGACAGGGGGCGCATCAGCCCCAGCATTTT
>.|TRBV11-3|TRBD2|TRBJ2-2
CASSLDGPPGGGTGELFF
TGTGCCAGCAGCTTAGATGGCCCGCCCGGGGGAGGGACCGGGGAGCTGTTTTTT
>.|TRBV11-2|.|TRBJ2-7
CASSWPSFSYEQYF
TGTGCCAGCAGCTGGCCCAGTTTCTCCTACGAGCAGTACTTC
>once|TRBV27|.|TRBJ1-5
CASSFGEGDDQPQHF
TGTGCCAGCAGTTTTGGTGAGGGGGACGATCAGCCCCAGCATTTT
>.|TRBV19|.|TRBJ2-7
CASRSDRTPYEQYF
TGTGCCAGTAGGTCAGACCGGACCCCCTACGAGCAGTACTTC
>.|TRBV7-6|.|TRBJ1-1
CASSLARHTEAFF
TGTGCCAGCAGCTTAGCGAGGCACACTGAAGCTTTCTTT
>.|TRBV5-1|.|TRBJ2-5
CASSLASGRETGEQYF
TGCGCCAGCAGCTTGGCTTCCGGGAGAGAAACGGGGGAGCAGTACTTC
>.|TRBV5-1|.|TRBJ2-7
CASSPGAREQYF
TGCGCCAGCAGCCCGGGGGCTCGGGAGCAGTACTTC
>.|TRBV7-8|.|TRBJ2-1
CASSIREYNEQFF
TGTGCCAGCAGCATCCGGGAATACAATGAGCAGTTCTTC
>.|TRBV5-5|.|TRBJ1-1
CASSLAWGAYSMNTEAFF
TGTGCCAGCAGCTTGGCCTGGGGGGCCTACAGCATGAACACTGAAGCTTTCTTT
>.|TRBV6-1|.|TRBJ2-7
CASLGRRTAYEQYF
TGTGCCAGTCTGGGGAGGAGGACGGCCTACGAGCAGTACTTC